The present entry profiles one TCR beta chain with its context. Here immunoSEQ multiplex PCR was the method, and the copy in TCRdb shows in-frame clones only, minus some. The sample includes about 390,000 clones, about 87% of them seen just once. Recruitment covered about two dozen US areas and drew participants whose ages spanned about 18 to 90 years. Cohorts were based on clinical histories the participants reported. In germline, CDR1 is LNHDA, CDR2 SQIVND (reference sequence). The CDR3 covers 16 residues. The V and J ends lost 4 bases and 3 bases, in that order; junction bases with no gene match: 10. This sample was included in a study of blood T cell repertoires in COVID-19.

Material for sequencing was PBMCs or T cells enriched from blood (not recorded which). The V gene is TRBV19, the J gene TRBJ1-2; the match to TRBD1 covers 8 bases. The receptor's source is a woman between 45 and 60 years old who had recovered from COVID-19. The CDR3: CASSRAGGSYDYGYTF. CDR3 nucleotides: TGTGCCAGTAGTAGGGCAGGGGGCTCTTACGACTATGGCTACACCTTC.